A single T cell receptor beta chain is shown here with its context. The data were taken from a study of blood T cell repertoires in COVID-19. At the level of the study: Samples taken during acute and convalescent COVID-19 were collected in the United States, Italy and Spain. The analysed material was cDNA or gDNA that came from T cells, B-cell-depleted T cells, or PBMCs.

Repertoires were generated with immunoSEQ multiplex PCR, while TCRdb's copy carries only in-frame clones and drops some. The sample records tens of thousands of clones, more than 60% being singletons. The germline V gene encodes CDR1 SGDLS and CDR2 YYNGEE. The junction had 2 bases not matched to a gene; V was cut back by 0 bases and J by 4 bases. The CDR3 runs to 15 residues. The specimen was peripheral blood. The rearrangement links TRBV9 to TRBJ1-4, with 8 positions matching TRBD1. This clonotype was obtained from a woman aged 65 to 85 with acute or convalescent COVID-19. In DNA, the CDR3 is TGTGCCAGCAGCGTAGGACAGGGGTTTAATGAAAAACTGTTTTTT. Protein product: CASSVGQGFNEKLFF.